Below are 16 T cell receptor beta chains sequenced from a single sample in a study of cytomegalovirus exposure and HLA in healthy donors. PCR used 60 Vbeta primers and 13 Jbeta primers. Sequencing was performed with immunoSEQ multiplex PCR; in TCRdb, only in-frame clones are kept and a portion is missing. The data show about 69,000 clones, approximately 70% seen once. The specimen was PBMCs. Receptor source: a male donor in good health and CMV-seropositive.

This chain connects TRBV27 to TRBJ2-1, with TRBD1 matching over 7 bases. V trimming: 3 bases; J trimming: 4 bases; junction bases outside the gene matches: 6. The germline gives CDR1 MNHEY, CDR2 SMNVEV (reference sequence). The CDR3 spans 15 residues. In nucleotides, the CDR3 is TGTGCCAGCAGTTTGGCCGGGACAGATTACAATGAGCAGTTCTTC. Translating gives CASSLAGTDYNEQFF.

The chain couples TRBV5-3 to TRBJ2-3; 8 positions agree with TRBD2. TRBV5-3 has ORF status, its function being uncertain. V gave up 0 bases and J gave up 3 bases; unmatched junction bases: 12. The CDR3 has 18 amino acids. This CDR3 reads CARSLASILADLTDTQYF. The CDR3 coding sequence is TGTGCCAGAAGCTTGGCAAGCATACTAGCGGACCTAACAGATACGCAGTATTTT.

The chain is built from TRBV29-1 and TRBJ1-1; D possibly corresponds to TRBD1 (6 bases). In germline, CDR1 is SQVTM, CDR2 ANQGSEA. CDR3 length: 13 residues. The V end lost 4 bases, the J end lost 1 base, and 10 bases lay between the germline ends. CDR3 nucleotides: TGCAGCGTTGGCCACAGGGCGAACACTGAAGCTTTCTTT. It specifies CSVGHRANTEAFF.

The chain is built from TRBV10-1 and TRBJ1-1; 7 bases align to TRBD1. CDR3 length: 14 residues. In germline, CDR1 is WNHNN, CDR2 SYGVQD (reference sequence). V trimming: 5 bases; J trimming: 3 bases; junction bases outside the gene matches: 6. The CDR3 nucleotides read TGCGCCAGCAGTCTGGACAGGCATGACACTGAAGCTTTCTTT. This translates into CASSLDRHDTEAFF.

This clone was recorded only once. The rearrangement joins TRBV5-6 to TRBJ1-2, with D tentatively TRBD1 (6 bases). V was pared by 0 bases and J by 4 bases, with 10 bases between. Germline V CDR1 and CDR2: SGHDT, YYEEEE. The CDR3 is 14 amino acids. The CDR3: CASSLGGPGYGYTF. The CDR3 DNA follows: TGTGCCAGCAGCTTGGGGGGGCCGGGCTATGGCTACACCTTC.

The rearrangement uses TRBV5-6 and TRBJ2-7; D call uncertain. In germline, CDR1 is SGHDT, CDR2 YYEEEE. Trimming removed 4 bases from V and 0 bases from J, with 8 bases in between. The CDR3 spans 13 residues. The CDR3 here is CASSPGASYEQYF. The CDR3 bases are TGTGCCAGCAGCCCGGGTGCCTCCTACGAGCAGTACTTC.

With regard to this clone: The same CDR3 also results from other DNA sequences found in this sample. The J gene is TRBJ2-1, the V gene TRBV5-1, with 7 bases matching TRBD2. Germline CDR1 SGHRS, CDR2 YFSETQ. This CDR3 has 15 amino acids. The trim removed 0 bases at V and 1 base at J, leaving 1 base unmatched. Written as DNA, the CDR3 is TGCGCCAGCAGCTTGGGCGGGGGATCCTACAATGAGCAGTTCTTC. Amino acid sequence: CASSLGGGSYNEQFF. Full variable domain (missing parts from reference TRBV5-1 and TRBJ2-1): KAGVTQTPRYLIKTRGQQVTLSCSPISGHRSVSWYQQTPGQGLQFLFEYFSETQRNKGNFPGRFSGRQFSNSRSEMNVSTLELGDSALYLCASSLGGGSYNEQFFGPGTRLTVL.

The J gene is TRBJ2-1, the V gene TRBV6-5; TRBD2 aligns across 7 bases. Per the germline V gene, CDR1 is MNHEY and CDR2 is SVGAGI. V lost 7 bases to trimming and J lost 6 bases; unmatched junction nucleotides: 9. The CDR3 has 14 residues. The CDR3 DNA is TGTGCCAGCACACAACGGCGGGAGACCAATGAGCAGTTCTTC. Amino acids: CASTQRRETNEQFF.

V is TRBV2 and J is TRBJ1-2; TRBD1 aligns across 12 bases. The germline V gene has CDR1 SNHLY and CDR2 FYNNEI. Losses at the gene ends were 6 bases for V and 6 bases for J; bases not matched to a gene: 5. This CDR3 region has 14 residues. The CDR3 bases are TGTGCCAGCAGAAGGGACAGGGGGCTTAATGGCTACACCTTC. It encodes CASRRDRGLNGYTF. Looking up the rest from reference TRBV2 and TRBJ1-2 gives the full variable domain: EPEVTQTPSHQVTQMGQEVILRCVPISNHLYFYWYRQILGQKVEFLVSFYNNEISEKSEIFDDQFSVERPDGSNFTLKIRSTKLEDSAMYFCASRRDRGLNGYTFGSGTRLTVV.

The chain employs TRBV7-2 and TRBJ1-4, with 11 bases fitting TRBD1. The CDR3 is 14 residues long. Looked up from germline, CDR1 is SGHTA and CDR2 is FQGNSA. Losses at the gene ends were 5 bases for V and 6 bases for J; bases not matched to a gene: 2. CDR3 DNA: TGTGCCAGCAGCCCGGACAGGGGGCATGAAAAACTGTTTTTT. Protein sequence: CASSPDRGHEKLFF. Drawing the rest from reference TRBV7-2 and TRBJ1-4, the complete variable domain is GAGVSQSPSNKVTEKGKDVELRCDPISGHTALYWYRQSLGQGLEFLIYFQGNSAPDKSGLPSDRFSAERTGGSVSTLTIQRTQQEDSAVYLCASSPDRGHEKLFFGSGTQLSVL.

The CDR3: CAVHRGSPGETQYF. The CDR3 DNA reads TGTGCCGTACACAGGGGGTCCCCTGGCGAGACCCAGTACTTC. The chain combines TRBV6-5 with TRBJ2-5; 8 bases fit TRBD1. The V and J ends lost 11 bases and 5 bases, in that order; junction bases with no gene match: 13. Germline CDR1 is MNHEY and CDR2 is SVGAGI. The CDR3 sequence is 14 residues long.

The V call is TRBV19, the J call TRBJ2-7, with 10 nucleotides matching TRBD2. CDR1 and CDR2 from the germline V gene are LNHDA and SQIVND (reference sequence). J lost 2 bases, V lost 6 bases, and 7 bases had no gene match. This CDR3 region has 15 residues. CDR3 coding DNA: TGTGCCAGTAGGCCTAGCGGGAGACCTGCCTACGAGCAGTACTTC. It codes for CASRPSGRPAYEQYF.

This chain joins TRBV29-1 and TRBJ1-2; 9 bases are shared with TRBD1. Germline V gives CDR1 SQVTM, CDR2 ANQGSEA. The CDR3 length is 13 residues. V dropped 3 bases and J dropped 5; count of bases not matched to a gene: 4. Written as DNA, the CDR3 is TGCAGCGTTGAGGGACAGGGTATTTATGGCTACACCTTC. Translating it yields CSVEGQGIYGYTF.

This clone was seen only once. The chain combines TRBV6-5 with TRBJ2-2; 9 bases agree with TRBD2. Germline CDR1 MNHEY, CDR2 SVGAGI. J lost 7 bases, V lost 4 bases, and 10 bases had no gene match. CDR3 length: 16 amino acids. The CDR3 DNA sequence: TGTGCCAGCAGTTCACTAAGCGGGAGGACCGTCGGGGAGCTGTTTTTT. Its translation: CASSSLSGRTVGELFF.

The rearrangement links TRBV27 to TRBJ1-2, with 7 bases aligning to TRBD1. The CDR3 loop spans 12 amino acids. V lost 6 bases to trimming and J lost 8 bases; unmatched junction nucleotides: 6. CDR1 is MNHEY and CDR2 is SMNVEV in the germline V gene (reference sequence). The CDR3 sequence is CASRPNRGGYTF. Here the CDR3 DNA reads TGTGCCAGCAGACCGAACAGGGGAGGCTACACCTTC.

The J gene is TRBJ2-1, the V gene TRBV5-4, with 10 bases aligning to TRBD2. Germline CDR1 and CDR2: SGHNT and YYREEE (reference sequence). The V and J ends lost 4 bases and 5 bases, in that order; junction bases with no gene match: 12. The length of the CDR3 is 17 residues. CDR3 in DNA: TGTGCCAGCAGCCTAAGACTAGCGGGTGTCTTAAACAATGAGCAGTTCTTC. Residues: CASSLRLAGVLNNEQFF.